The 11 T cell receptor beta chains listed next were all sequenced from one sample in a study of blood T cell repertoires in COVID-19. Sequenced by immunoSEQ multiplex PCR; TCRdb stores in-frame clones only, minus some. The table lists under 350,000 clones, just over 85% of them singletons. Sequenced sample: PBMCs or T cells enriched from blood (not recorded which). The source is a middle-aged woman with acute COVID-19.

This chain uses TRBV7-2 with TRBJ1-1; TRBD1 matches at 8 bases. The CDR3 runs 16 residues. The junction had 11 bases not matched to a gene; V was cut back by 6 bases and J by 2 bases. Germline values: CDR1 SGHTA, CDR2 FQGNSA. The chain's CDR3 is CASSSQGALANTEAFF. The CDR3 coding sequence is TGTGCCAGCAGTTCCCAGGGGGCACTAGCAAACACTGAAGCTTTCTTT.

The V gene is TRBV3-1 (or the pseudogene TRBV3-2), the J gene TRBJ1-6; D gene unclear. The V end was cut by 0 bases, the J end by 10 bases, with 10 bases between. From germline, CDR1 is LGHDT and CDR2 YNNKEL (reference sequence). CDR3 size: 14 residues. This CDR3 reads CASSQEGLASPLHF. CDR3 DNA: TGTGCCAGCAGCCAAGAGGGTTTAGCATCACCCCTCCACTTT.

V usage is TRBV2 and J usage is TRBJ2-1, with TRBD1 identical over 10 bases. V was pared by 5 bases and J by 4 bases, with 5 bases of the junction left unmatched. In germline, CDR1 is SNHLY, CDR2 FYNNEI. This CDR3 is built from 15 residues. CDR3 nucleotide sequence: TGTGCCAGCAGTTACGACAGGGGGCAATACAATGAGCAGTTCTTC. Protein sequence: CASSYDRGQYNEQFF.

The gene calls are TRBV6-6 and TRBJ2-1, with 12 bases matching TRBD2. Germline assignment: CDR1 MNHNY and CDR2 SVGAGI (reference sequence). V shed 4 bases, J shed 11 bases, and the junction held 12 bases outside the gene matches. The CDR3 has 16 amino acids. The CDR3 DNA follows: TGTGCCAGCAGTTTACTAGCGGGGGGCCCTTCGGGGAAGCAGTTCTTC. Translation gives CASSLLAGGPSGKQFF.

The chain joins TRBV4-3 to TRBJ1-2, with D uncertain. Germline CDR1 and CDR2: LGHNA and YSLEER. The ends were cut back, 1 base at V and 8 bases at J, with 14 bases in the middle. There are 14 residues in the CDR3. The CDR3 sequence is CASSQVRLDRGYTF. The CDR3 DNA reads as TGCGCCAGCAGCCAAGTTCGACTGGATCGGGGCTACACCTTC.

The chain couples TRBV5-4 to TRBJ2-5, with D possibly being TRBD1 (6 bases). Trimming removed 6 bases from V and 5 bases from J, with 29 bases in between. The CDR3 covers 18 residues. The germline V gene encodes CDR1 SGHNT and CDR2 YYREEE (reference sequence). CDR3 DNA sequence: TGTGCCAGCACGGCCGGGGTAAAGACGGGACATAGCTGGGAGACCCAGTACTTC. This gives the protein CASTAGVKTGHSWETQYF.

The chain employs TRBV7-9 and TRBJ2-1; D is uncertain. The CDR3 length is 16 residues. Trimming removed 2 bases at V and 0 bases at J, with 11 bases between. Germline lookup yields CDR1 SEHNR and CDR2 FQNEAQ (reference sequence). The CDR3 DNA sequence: TGTGCCAGCAGCTTATCACGAGCCCTCTCCTACAATGAGCAGTTCTTC. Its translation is CASSLSRALSYNEQFF.

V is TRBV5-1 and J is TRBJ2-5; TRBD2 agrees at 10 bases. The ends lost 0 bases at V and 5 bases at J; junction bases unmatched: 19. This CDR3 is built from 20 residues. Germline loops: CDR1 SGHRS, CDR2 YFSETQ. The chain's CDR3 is CASSLAGAGLATQRRETQYF. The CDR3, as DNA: TGCGCCAGCAGCTTGGCCGGGGCGGGACTAGCGACCCAAAGGCGGGAGACCCAGTACTTC.

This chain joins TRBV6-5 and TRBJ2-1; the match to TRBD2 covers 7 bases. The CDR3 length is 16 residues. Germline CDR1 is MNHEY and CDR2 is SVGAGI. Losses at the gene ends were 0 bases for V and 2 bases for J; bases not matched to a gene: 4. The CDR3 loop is CASSYSGGRAYNEQFF. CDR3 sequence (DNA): TGTGCCAGCAGTTACTCGGGAGGGAGGGCCTACAATGAGCAGTTCTTC.

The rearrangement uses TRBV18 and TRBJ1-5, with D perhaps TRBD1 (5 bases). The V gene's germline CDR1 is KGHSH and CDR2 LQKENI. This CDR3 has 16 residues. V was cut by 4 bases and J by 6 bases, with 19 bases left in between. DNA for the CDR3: TGTGCCAGCTCACAACGACAGTCTGTCGCAGGTCAGCCCCAGCATTTT. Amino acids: CASSQRQSVAGQPQHF. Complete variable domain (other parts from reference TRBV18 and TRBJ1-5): NAGVMQNPRHLVRRRGQEARLRCSPMKGHSHVYWYRQLPEEGLKFMVYLQKENIIDESGMPKERFSAEFPKEGPSILRIQQVVRGDSAAYFCASSQRQSVAGQPQHFGDGTRLSIL.

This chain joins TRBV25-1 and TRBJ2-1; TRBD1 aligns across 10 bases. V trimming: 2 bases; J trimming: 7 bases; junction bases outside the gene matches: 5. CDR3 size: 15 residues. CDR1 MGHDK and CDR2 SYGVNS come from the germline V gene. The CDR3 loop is CASSEIGQGGNEQFF. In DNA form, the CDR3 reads TGTGCCAGCAGTGAAATCGGACAGGGGGGGAATGAGCAGTTCTTC.